Below, 22 T cell receptor beta chains from the same sample are listed, as sequenced in a study of blood T cell repertoires in COVID-19. The table came from immunoSEQ multiplex PCR; TCRdb's copy has only in-frame clones and leaves some out. This table has some 150,000 clones, around four fifths appearing once. Sequenced input: PBMCs or T cells enriched from blood (not recorded which). Receptor source: a woman aged 50 to 65 in a cohort exposed to, infected with or recovered from COVID-19 (not recorded which).

This clone was counted ten times or more. The CDR3 sequence: CASRADRGPGNEKLFF. Written as DNA, the CDR3 is TGTGCCAGCAGGGCGGACAGGGGGCCGGGTAATGAAAAACTGTTTTTT. The chain uses TRBV2 and TRBJ1-4; 11 bases agree with TRBD1. CDR1 and CDR2 from the germline V gene are SNHLY and FYNNEI. The CDR3 sequence is 16 residues long. J lost 4 bases, V lost 6 bases, and 7 bases had no gene match.

The CDR3 here is CASSQERGNGIGNQPQHF. The CDR3 DNA reads TGTGCCAGCAGCCAAGAACGGGGTAATGGGATCGGCAATCAGCCCCAGCATTTT. The chain couples TRBV3-1 (or the pseudogene TRBV3-2) to TRBJ1-5; D not certain. The germline gives CDR1 LGHDT, CDR2 YNNKEL (reference sequence). The CDR3 runs 18 residues. Trimming stripped 0 bases from V and 2 bases from J, with 17 bases between.

The table lists this clone with a few counts. This rearrangement joins TRBV5-6 to TRBJ1-2; 7 nucleotides agree with TRBD1. The CDR3 runs to 14 residues. V lost 7 bases to trimming and J lost 5 bases; unmatched junction nucleotides: 11. Germline V gene lookup returns CDR1 SGHDT and CDR2 YYEEEE. The DNA for the CDR3 is TGTGCCAGCTACAGTAGGGACAGAGATTATGGCTACACCTTC. This encodes CASYSRDRDYGYTF.

This chain uses TRBV6-4 with TRBJ1-2, with TRBD1 identical over 8 bases. This CDR3 has 15 amino acids. V lost 4 bases to trimming and J lost 2 bases; unmatched junction nucleotides: 6. CDR1 is MRHNA, CDR2 SNTAGT, per germline. In nucleotides, the CDR3 is TGTGCCAGCAGTGGGAGACAGGGGATAAACTATGGCTACACCTTC. This encodes CASSGRQGINYGYTF.

The chain is built from TRBV9 and TRBJ1-5; a possible D gene is TRBD1 (6 bases). The CDR3 spans 13 residues. V was clipped by 4 bases and J by 4 bases, with 9 bases between them. Germline V gene data show CDR1 as SGDLS and CDR2 as YYNGEE. CDR3 sequence reads: CASSITGNQPQHF. Written as DNA, the CDR3 is TGTGCCAGCAGCATAACAGGGAATCAGCCCCAGCATTTT.

The chain combines TRBV2 with TRBJ1-1, with TRBD1 as a possible D gene (5 bases). V lost 3 bases, J lost 8 bases, and 13 bases lay in between. In germline, CDR1 is SNHLY, CDR2 FYNNEI. The CDR3 runs 13 residues. CDR3 coding DNA: TGTGCCAGCAGTGACTTTGTAACAGGAGAAGCTTTCTTT. This codes for CASSDFVTGEAFF.

This clone was observed once. This chain uses TRBV6-4 with TRBJ2-1; 10 positions match TRBD1. The CDR3 covers 15 residues. CDR1 is MRHNA, CDR2 SNTAGT, per germline. Trimming cost V 7 bases and J 8 bases; bases outside gene matches: 11. The CDR3 loop is CASKVSGQGRDEQFF. In DNA form, the CDR3 reads TGTGCCAGCAAGGTCTCGGGACAGGGGAGGGATGAGCAGTTCTTC.

The chain links TRBV11-2 to TRBJ2-1, with a tentative D call TRBD2 (6 bases). V was trimmed by 1 base and J by 2 bases, leaving 12 bases between them. CDR3 length: 16 amino acids. The germline V gene has CDR1 SGHAT and CDR2 FQNNGV. CDR3 DNA sequence: TGTGCCAGCAGCTTAGGGGGGGAGTCGACCTACAATGAGCAGTTCTTC. The encoded protein is CASSLGGESTYNEQFF.

In this sample, this clone turned up a few times. The chain recombines TRBV30 with TRBJ1-3; 8 nucleotides agree with TRBD1. Trimming at V came to 2 bases and at J to 4 bases, leaving 4 bases not matched to a gene. CDR1 and CDR2 from the germline V gene are GTSNPN and SVGIG (reference sequence). The CDR3 consists of 14 residues. The CDR3 nucleotides are TGTGCCTGGAGTCCGACAGGGGTAGGAAACACCATATATTTT. Its translation: CAWSPTGVGNTIYF.

The sample holds one count of this clone. The chain is built from TRBV6-5 and TRBJ1-1, with 7 bases lining up with TRBD1. The junction had 12 bases not matched to a gene; V was cut back by 5 bases and J by 12 bases. CDR3 length equals 13 residues. Germline V CDR1 and CDR2: MNHEY, SVGAGI. Here the CDR3 DNA reads TGTGCCAGCAGTCCGCCGACAGGGAGGACGTCTTTCTTT. Translation: CASSPPTGRTSFF.

The chain is built from TRBV29-1 and TRBJ2-7; D is undetermined. V shed 3 bases and J shed 3 bases, with 15 bases lying between them. CDR3 size: 14 residues. Germline lookup yields CDR1 SQVTM and CDR2 ANQGSEA. The CDR3 is CSVELPGQSYEQYF. The CDR3 nucleotides read TGCAGCGTTGAGCTGCCGGGTCAGAGCTACGAGCAGTACTTC.

V is TRBV7-9 and J is TRBJ1-3; no clear D. CDR3 length: 15 amino acids. Trimming left V 5 bases short and J 3 bases short, with 14 bases between. The V gene's germline CDR1 is SEHNR and CDR2 FQNEAQ (reference sequence). The CDR3 spells CASSTEGPDGNTIYF. In DNA, the CDR3 is TGTGCCAGCAGCACAGAGGGCCCTGATGGAAACACCATATATTTT.

The chain uses TRBV3-1 (or the pseudogene TRBV3-2) and TRBJ2-5, with TRBD2 identical over 15 bases. Germline trimming cut 4 bases from V and 5 bases from J; bases unmatched to any gene: 5. Germline CDR1 is LGHDT and CDR2 is YNNKEL (reference sequence). This CDR3 is 16 amino acids long. The CDR3 DNA follows: TGTGCCAGCAGCCCAACCGGGACTAGCGGGAGGGAGACCCAGTACTTC. Protein: CASSPTGTSGRETQYF.

This rearrangement joins TRBV27 to TRBJ2-4; D is undetermined. Germline V gene lookup returns CDR1 MNHEY and CDR2 SMNVEV (reference sequence). Trimming pared 2 bases from V and 9 bases from J, leaving 20 bases between. This CDR3 has 16 amino acids. Here the CDR3 DNA reads TGTGCCAGCAGTTTAGATGTGCGGCAGTCTGTGGCCATTCAGTACTTC. Its translation: CASSLDVRQSVAIQYF.

This clone was recorded a few times. V is TRBV7-9 and J is TRBJ1-1; TRBD1 is a possible D gene (5 bases). V lost 5 bases to trimming and J lost 5 bases, with 18 bases between them. Germline-derived CDR1 and CDR2 are SEHNR and FQNEAQ (reference sequence). This CDR3 is 15 amino acids long. The DNA of the CDR3 is TGTGCCAGCAGCCCAATTGGCAGGGCGGGGACTGAAGCTTTCTTT. It translates to CASSPIGRAGTEAFF.

The J gene is TRBJ2-1, the V gene TRBV2; the match to TRBD1 covers 10 bases. CDR1 SNHLY and CDR2 FYNNEI come from the germline V gene. The CDR3 length is 15 residues. J was trimmed by 7 bases and V by 5 bases; bases with no gene match: 8. CDR3 DNA: TGTGCCAGCAGTTTAACGGGACAGGGGCGAAATGAGCAGTTCTTC. Protein product: CASSLTGQGRNEQFF.

The genes are TRBV7-2 and TRBJ1-1; D is undetermined. CDR1 is SGHTA, CDR2 FQGNSA, per germline. Trimming pared 2 bases from V and 1 base from J, leaving 20 bases between. This CDR3 has 18 amino acids. CDR3 loop: CASSLRSGSTVWNTEAFF. CDR3 bases: TGTGCCAGCAGCTTACGGTCGGGGTCTACAGTCTGGAACACTGAAGCTTTCTTT. Variable domain in full (rest from reference TRBV7-2 and TRBJ1-1): GAGVSQSPSNKVTEKGKDVELRCDPISGHTALYWYRQSLGQGLEFLIYFQGNSAPDKSGLPSDRFSAERTGGSVSTLTIQRTQQEDSAVYLCASSLRSGSTVWNTEAFFGQGTRLTVV.

The V call is TRBV18, the J call TRBJ2-1, with 10 positions matching TRBD1. Losses at the gene ends were 5 bases for V and 8 bases for J; bases not matched to a gene: 9. The CDR3 runs 15 residues. Germline loops: CDR1 KGHSH, CDR2 LQKENI. CDR3 DNA: TGTGCCAGCTCAAAGGGACAGGGGATCACGTATGAGCAGTTCTTC. It codes for CASSKGQGITYEQFF.

The chain links TRBV6-4 to TRBJ2-1, with D unclear. In germline, CDR1 is MRHNA, CDR2 SNTAGT. The CDR3 runs to 13 residues. Trimming took off 6 bases at V and 6 bases at J, with 12 bases between the two ends. The CDR3: CASSISGVNEQFF. The CDR3 DNA reads as TGTGCCAGCAGCATTTCAGGTGTCAATGAGCAGTTCTTC.

V and J are TRBV6-2 or TRBV6-3 and TRBJ2-1; TRBD2 matches 7 bases. The CDR3 spans 18 residues. J gave up 2 bases and V 2 bases, and 12 bases lay outside the gene matches. Germline-derived CDR1 and CDR2 are MNHEY and SVGEGT. CDR3 region: CASSYDPWGGGAYNEQFF. The CDR3 DNA reads TGTGCCAGCAGTTACGACCCTTGGGGCGGGGGAGCCTACAATGAGCAGTTCTTC.

The V call is TRBV29-1, the J call TRBJ1-2; D remains ambiguous. The CDR3 length is 12 residues. Trimming left V 6 bases short and J 5 bases short, with 13 bases between. Per germline, CDR1 SQVTM and CDR2 ANQGSEA. The CDR3 reads CSVRQREYGYTF. As DNA, the CDR3 is TGCAGCGTACGCCAGAGGGAATATGGCTACACCTTC.

The chain combines TRBV27 with TRBJ1-5, with D tentatively TRBD1 (5 bases). The CDR3 has 16 residues. Per the germline V gene, CDR1 is MNHEY and CDR2 is SMNVEV (reference sequence). V was clipped by 5 bases and J by 7 bases, with 21 bases between them. CDR3 protein: CASSRRAGLSGQPQHF. CDR3 DNA: TGTGCCAGCAGTCGAAGGGCAGGGTTATCAGGACAGCCCCAGCATTTT.